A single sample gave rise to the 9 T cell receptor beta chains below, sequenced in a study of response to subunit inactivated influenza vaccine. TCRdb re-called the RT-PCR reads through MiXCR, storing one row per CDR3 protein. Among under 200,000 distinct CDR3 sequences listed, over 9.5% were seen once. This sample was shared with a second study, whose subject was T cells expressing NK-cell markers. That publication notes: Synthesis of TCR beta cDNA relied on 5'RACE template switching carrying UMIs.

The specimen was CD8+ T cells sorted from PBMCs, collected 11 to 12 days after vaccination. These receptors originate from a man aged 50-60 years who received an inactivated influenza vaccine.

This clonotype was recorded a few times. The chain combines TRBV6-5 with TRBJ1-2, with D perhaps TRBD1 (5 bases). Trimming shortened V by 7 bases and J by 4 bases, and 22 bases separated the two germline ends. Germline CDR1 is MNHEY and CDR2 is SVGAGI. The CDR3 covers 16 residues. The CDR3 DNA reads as TGTGCCAGCACCCTCAGCCACCGGGGGGGATCCTATGGCTACACCTTC. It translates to CASTLSHRGGSYGYTF.

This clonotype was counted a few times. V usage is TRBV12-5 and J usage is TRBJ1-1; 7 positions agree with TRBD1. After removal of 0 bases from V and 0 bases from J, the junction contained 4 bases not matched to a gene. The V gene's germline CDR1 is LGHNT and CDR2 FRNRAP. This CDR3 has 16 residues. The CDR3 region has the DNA TGTGCTAGTGGTTTGGTAGGAGGGGGCTTGAACACTGAAGCTTTCTTT. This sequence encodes CASGLVGGGLNTEAFF.

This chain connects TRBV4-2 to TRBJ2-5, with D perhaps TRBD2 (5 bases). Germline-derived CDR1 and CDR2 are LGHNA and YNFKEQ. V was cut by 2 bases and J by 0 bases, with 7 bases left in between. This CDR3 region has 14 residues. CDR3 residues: CASSQSGNQETQYF. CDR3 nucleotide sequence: TGTGCCAGCAGCCAATCCGGGAACCAAGAGACCCAGTACTTC.

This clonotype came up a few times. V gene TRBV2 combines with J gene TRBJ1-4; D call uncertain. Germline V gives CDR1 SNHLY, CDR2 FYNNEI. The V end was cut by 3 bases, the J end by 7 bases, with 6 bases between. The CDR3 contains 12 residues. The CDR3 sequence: CASSDRREKLFF. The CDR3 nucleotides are TGTGCCAGCAGTGACCGACGTGAAAAACTGTTTTTT. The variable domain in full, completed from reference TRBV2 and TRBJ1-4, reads EPEVTQTPSHQVTQMGQEVILRCVPISNHLYFYWYRQILGQKVEFLVSFYNNEISEKSEIFDDQFSVERPDGSNFTLKIRSTKLEDSAMYFCASSDRREKLFFGSGTQLSVL.

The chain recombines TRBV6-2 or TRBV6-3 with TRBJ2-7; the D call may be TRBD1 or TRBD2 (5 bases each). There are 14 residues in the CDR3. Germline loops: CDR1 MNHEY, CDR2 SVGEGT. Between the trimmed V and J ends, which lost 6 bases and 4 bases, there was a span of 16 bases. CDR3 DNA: TGTGCCAGCAGCCCTCCGGGACCGGCATACGAGCAGTACTTC. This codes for CASSPPGPAYEQYF.

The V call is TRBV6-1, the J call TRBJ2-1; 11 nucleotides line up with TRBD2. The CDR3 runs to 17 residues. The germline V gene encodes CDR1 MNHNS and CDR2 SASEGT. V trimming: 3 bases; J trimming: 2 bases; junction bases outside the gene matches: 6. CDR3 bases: TGTGCCAGCAGTGAGGGACTAGCGGAATTAACCTACAATGAGCAGTTCTTC. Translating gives CASSEGLAELTYNEQFF.

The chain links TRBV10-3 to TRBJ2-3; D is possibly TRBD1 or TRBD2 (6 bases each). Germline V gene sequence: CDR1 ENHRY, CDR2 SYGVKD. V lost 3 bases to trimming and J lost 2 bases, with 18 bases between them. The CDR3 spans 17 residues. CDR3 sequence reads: CAISDLRGRGLTDTQYF. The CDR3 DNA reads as TGTGCCATCAGTGATCTCCGGGGGCGGGGACTCACAGATACGCAGTATTTT.

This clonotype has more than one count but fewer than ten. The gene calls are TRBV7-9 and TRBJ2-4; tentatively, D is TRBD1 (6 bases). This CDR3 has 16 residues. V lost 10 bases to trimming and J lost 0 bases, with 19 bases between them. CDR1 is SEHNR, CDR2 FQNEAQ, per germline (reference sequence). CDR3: CATDEPGDLAKNIQYF. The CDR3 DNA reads TGTGCCACCGATGAACCAGGGGATCTAGCCAAAAACATTCAGTACTTC.

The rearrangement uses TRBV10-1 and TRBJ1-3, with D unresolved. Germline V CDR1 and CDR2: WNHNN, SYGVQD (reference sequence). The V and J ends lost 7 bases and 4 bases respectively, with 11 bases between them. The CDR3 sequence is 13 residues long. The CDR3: CASTRMRGNTIYF. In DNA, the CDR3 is TGCGCCAGCACGAGGATGAGGGGAAACACCATATATTTT.